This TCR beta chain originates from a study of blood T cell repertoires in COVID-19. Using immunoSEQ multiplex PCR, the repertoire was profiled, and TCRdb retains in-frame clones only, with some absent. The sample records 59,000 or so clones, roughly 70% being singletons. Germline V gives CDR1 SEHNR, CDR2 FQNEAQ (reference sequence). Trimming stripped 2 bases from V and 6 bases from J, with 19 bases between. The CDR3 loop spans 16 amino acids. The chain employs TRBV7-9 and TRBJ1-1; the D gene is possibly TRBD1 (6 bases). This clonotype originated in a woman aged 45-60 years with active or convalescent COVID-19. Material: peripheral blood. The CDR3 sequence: CASSLWRPGEKAEAFF. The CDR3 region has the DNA TGTGCCAGCAGCTTATGGCGTCCAGGGGAGAAGGCTGAAGCTTTCTTT.